One and the same sample provided the 2 T cell receptor beta chains below, sequenced in a study of a mutant IDH1 vaccine in newly diagnosed glioma. Time point defined: baseline, week 1 (first vaccination visit). Stated treatment: pre-vaccination baseline after standard-of-care therapy. Produced via immunoSEQ multiplex PCR; TCRdb's table is partial and in-frame only. Here the sample spans 98,000 or so clones, roughly 90% being singletons. Sequencing used PBMCs, obtained from a glioma patient treated with radiotherapy, temozolomide or both. These receptors originate from a woman between 45 and 60 years old with glioma.

This clone is a singleton in its sample. The chain carries TRBV2 and TRBJ2-7; TRBD1 is a possible D gene (5 bases). V was trimmed by 7 bases and J by 9 bases, leaving 22 bases between them. The germline gives CDR1 SNHLY, CDR2 FYNNEI. The CDR3 length is 14 residues. This CDR3 reads CASTGTGGAGVQYF. Written as DNA, the CDR3 is TGTGCCAGCACAGGTACAGGTGGGGCTGGGGTGCAGTACTTC.

The chain recombines TRBV7-9 with TRBJ2-3; possible D gene TRBD2, 6 bases. The V and J ends lost 3 bases and 1 base respectively, with 8 bases between them. This CDR3 contains 14 residues. The germline V gene has CDR1 SEHNR and CDR2 FQNEAQ (reference sequence). This CDR3 reads CASSFAGRTDTQYF. The CDR3 DNA sequence: TGTGCCAGCAGCTTTGCGGGACGCACAGATACGCAGTATTTT.